These T cell receptor beta chains were read from a single sample in a study of cytomegalovirus exposure and HLA in healthy donors. TCRdb's table, derived via immunoSEQ multiplex PCR, lists solely in-frame clones and lacks some. The data show around 70,000 clones, nearly 95% seen once. The material sequenced was PBMCs. The receptor set was obtained from a man aged 18 to 35 in good health and CMV-seropositive. Both conserved end residues are part of each CDR3. D genes are given only for firm matches. Some rows mark clone size as missing; the rest say once, few, many or name a class of expanded clone.

>-|TRBV10-3|TRBD1|14|TRBJ2-2
TGTGCCACAATGGACAGGACAAACACCGGGGAGCTGTTTTTT
CATMDRTNTGELFF
>-|TRBV19|TRBD1|13|TRBJ1-1
TGTGCCAGTGATACAGGGGGATGGACTGAAGCTTTCTTT
CASDTGGWTEAFF
>-|TRBV7-3|-|13|TRBJ2-3
TGTGCCAGCAGCTTATTCGAGGCAGATACGCAGTATTTT
CASSLFEADTQYF
>once|TRBV30|TRBD1|15|TRBJ1-3
TGTGCCTGGAGTCCATCGGACAGGGGAAGAAACACCATATATTTT
CAWSPSDRGRNTIYF
>-|TRBV5-1|-|12|TRBJ2-7
TGCGCCAGCAGCTTGGTATCCTACGAGCAGTACTTC
CASSLVSYEQYF
>-|TRBV10-2|TRBD2|14|TRBJ2-5
TGCGCCAGCAGTGTTACGGGGGGACAAGAGACCCAGTACTTC
CASSVTGGQETQYF
>-|TRBV28|-|14|TRBJ1-1
TGTGCCAGCAACCAACCGACAGTGAACACTGAAGCTTTCTTT
CASNQPTVNTEAFF
>once|TRBV7-9|TRBD2|16|TRBJ2-1
TGTGCCAGCAGCTTCCGAAGAGCGGGAGTCTACAATGAGCAGTTCTTC
CASSFRRAGVYNEQFF
>-|TRBV30|-|13|TRBJ2-7
TGTGCCTGGAGTGTACTCATAAGGGGCGAGCAGTACTTC
CAWSVLIRGEQYF
>once|TRBV4-1|TRBD1|15|TRBJ2-7
TGCGCCAGCAACCACGGGACAGCGAGCTCCTACGAGCAGTACTTC
CASNHGTASSYEQYF
>-|TRBV4-2|TRBD1|15|TRBJ2-7
TGTGCCAGCAGCCAAGACCCGGGACAGGGATACGAGCAGTACTTC
CASSQDPGQGYEQYF
>once|TRBV28|-|11|TRBJ2-5
TGTGCCAGCAGTTCCCTAGAGACCCAGTACTTC
CASSSLETQYF
>-|TRBV15|-|15|TRBJ1-4
TGTGCCACCAGCAGGTCCGGGATATTCAGCGGAAAACTGTTTTTT
CATSRSGIFSGKLFF
>once|TRBV7-8|TRBD1|15|TRBJ2-1
TGTGCCAGCAGCTCGATGGACAGGGGAGGCAATGAGCAGTTCTTC
CASSSMDRGGNEQFF
>once|TRBV30|TRBD1|16|TRBJ2-2
TGTGCCTGGACCCCGGCTGAGGGGGCGGGCACCGGGGAGCTGTTTTTT
CAWTPAEGAGTGELFF
>-|TRBV2|TRBD2|15|TRBJ2-7
TGTGCCAGCAGAGAGGGGGGACTAGCGGGACTCGAGCAGTACTTC
CASREGGLAGLEQYF
>once|TRBV11-2|-|14|TRBJ2-7
TGTGCCAGCAGCTTAGAAGAGGGCCCCTACGAGCAGTACTTC
CASSLEEGPYEQYF
>-|TRBV28|-|15|TRBJ2-1
TGTGCCAGCAGGCCCGGGACTGGAGACTACAATGAGCAGTTCTTC
CASRPGTGDYNEQFF
>-|TRBV6-1|-|14|TRBJ1-1
TGTGCCAGCAGTTTCGGACAGAGGTACACTGAAGCTTTCTTT
CASSFGQRYTEAFF
>-|TRBV14|-|16|TRBJ1-3
TGTGCCAGCAGCCAAGTTTCTGGCAGGGAAAAGAACACCATATATTTT
CASSQVSGREKNTIYF
>-|TRBV7-6|TRBD1|14|TRBJ2-5
TGTGCCAGCAGCTTGGGACAGCATCAAGAGACCCAGTACTTC
CASSLGQHQETQYF
>-|TRBV9|TRBD1|17|TRBJ1-3
TGTGCCAGCAGCGTATCACGAGACGGGACAGACGGAAACACCATATATTTT
CASSVSRDGTDGNTIYF
>-|TRBV6-1|TRBD1|14|TRBJ2-3
TGTGCCAGCAGTGAGAGGGGGCTGACAGATACGCAGTATTTT
CASSERGLTDTQYF
>-|TRBV6-1|-|15|TRBJ2-1
TGTGCCAGCAGTGAAGTAGCGGTATCCTACAATGAGCAGTTCTTC
CASSEVAVSYNEQFF
>-|TRBV5-5|TRBD1|14|TRBJ2-7
TGTGCCAGCAGACATGGGACAGGGAGTTACGAGCAGTACTTC
CASRHGTGSYEQYF
>-|TRBV5-5|TRBD2|15|TRBJ2-2
TGTGCCAGCAGCCCGCGGGGACTAGTTGCCGGGGAGCTGTTTTTT
CASSPRGLVAGELFF
>-|TRBV19|TRBD2|17|TRBJ2-7
TGTGCCAGTAGTATAGATCTCCTAGCGGGAGAGGAGGACGAGCAGTACTTC
CASSIDLLAGEEDEQYF
>-|TRBV10-3|TRBD1|14|TRBJ2-7
TGTGCCATCAAGGGACAGGCGAACAAGTGGGAGCAGTACTTC
CAIKGQANKWEQYF